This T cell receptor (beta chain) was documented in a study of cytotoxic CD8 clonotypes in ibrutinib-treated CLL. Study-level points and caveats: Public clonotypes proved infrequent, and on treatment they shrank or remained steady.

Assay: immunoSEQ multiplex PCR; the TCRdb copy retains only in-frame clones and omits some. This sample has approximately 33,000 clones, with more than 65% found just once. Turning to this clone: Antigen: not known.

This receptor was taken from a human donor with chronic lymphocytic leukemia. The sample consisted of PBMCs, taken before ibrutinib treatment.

The DNA of the CDR3 is TGTGCCAGCAGTACCCTAAGGCTTGGACTAGCGTACGAGCAGTACTTC. Amino acid sequence: CASSTLRLGLAYEQYF. The gene calls are TRBV28 and TRBJ2-7, with 9 positions matching TRBD2. Losses at the gene ends were 5 bases for V and 4 bases for J; bases not matched to a gene: 12. The CDR3 covers 16 residues. Germline-derived CDR1 and CDR2 are MDHEN and SYDVKM.